Described below is a single T cell receptor (beta chain) sequence and its context. This receptor's antigen is unknown. Base qualities are not at hand, and no much larger clone is one base apart. V is trimmed back by 4 bases and J by 5 bases, and the junction contains 7 bases that no gene match accounts for. Looking up the germline V gene yields CDR1 MGHRA and CDR2 YSYEKL. Including cysteine and phenylalanine, the CDR3 has 14 amino acids. Only the CDR3 part of the read is kept: 42 bases, read in frame from the first base. These data are taken from a study of T-cell reconstitution after alpha-beta-depleted transplantation in children (dated by TCRdb to about 2016). Turning to the overall study: T-cell immune reconstitution after TCRalphabeta/CD19-depleted allogeneic hematopoietic cell transplantation in children was quantitatively tracked in the study by means of TCR repertoire profiling.

The sample's treatment or condition label is to be understood as: allogeneic hematopoietic cell transplantation with graft depleted of TCRalphabeta T cells and CD19 B cells. The transplant recipients were children given TCRalphabeta/CD19-depleted allogeneic hematopoietic cell grafts. The research as a whole found: Hyperexpanded clone frequencies declined over subsequent months; after one year, T-cell counts and TCRbeta diversity were mostly attributed to newly produced T cells. The apparently early recovery of alphabetaT-cell counts about two months after transplant reportedly depended on only several hundred rapidly expanded clones that came from non-depleted graft cells. In some patients, high TCRbeta diversity at day 60 was attributed to recipient T cells and intrathymic progenitors that had survived conditioning.

Library construction relied on PCR. The instrument given in TCRdb is Illumina HiSeq 2500. TCR library preparation used molecular barcoding, with unique molecular identifiers applied to normalize quantification of the TCRbeta repertoire. TCRdb trimmed the raw reads at Q25, called clones with MiXCR and kept productive beta chains. Merged by CDR3 protein, the rows form single entries marked with the most common genes and DNA. Recorded for this sample are about 590,000 distinct CDR3 sequences; roughly 13% of them occurred a single time. Around 2.2% of the sample is taken by the ten largest. This TCR derives from a male patient aged 10 to 17 who had a stem cell transplant for acute myeloid leukemia, so the T cells may come from the graft donor. Recombination linked TRBV4-1 to TRBJ2-5; a stretch of 7 junction bases matches TRBD1. This specimen consisted of PBMCs, mostly from graft donor cells, obtained 360 days after TCRalphabeta/CD19-depleted stem cell transplant. CDR3 loop: CASSLEGARETQYF. The nucleotides are TGCGCCAGCAGCCTAGAGGGGGCACGGGAGACCCAGTACTTC.